The 18 T cell receptor beta chains presented below share a single source sample, sequenced in a study of T cell repertoires in cytomegalovirus infection. For these receptors, no antigen is known. TCRdb used MiXCR to reprocess the reads, holding one entry per CDR3 protein. The sample carries fewer than 850,000 distinct CDR3 sequences, 25% to 30% recorded once. The source material was cultured CD8+ T cells from PBMCs, sampled from culture after CMV antigen stimulation. Source of these receptors: a human donor in good health (CMV status not recorded). Some clones in this sample may be carry-over from other donors' samples.

V is TRBV2 and J is TRBJ2-5; 11 bases are a match to TRBD2. Germline lookup yields CDR1 SNHLY and CDR2 FYNNEI. V shed 6 bases and J 5 bases; nucleotides not matched to a gene: 14. The CDR3 runs to 17 residues. The CDR3: CASSRRVAGGPFETQYF. CDR3 nucleotide sequence: TGTGCCAGCAGCAGGAGGGTAGCGGGGGGGCCTTTTGAGACCCAGTACTTC.

The rearrangement joins TRBV7-2 to TRBJ2-1, with 9 nucleotides matching TRBD2. CDR1 SGHTA and CDR2 FQGNSA come from the germline V gene. This CDR3 contains 15 residues. The junction had 3 bases not matched to a gene; V was cut back by 3 bases and J by 3 bases. The CDR3 reads CASSFLAGDYNEQFF. CDR3 coding DNA: TGTGCCAGCAGCTTCTTAGCGGGGGACTACAATGAGCAGTTCTTC.

The rearrangement uses TRBV27 and TRBJ2-3; 8 nucleotides agree with TRBD2. Per the germline V gene, CDR1 is MNHEY and CDR2 is SMNVEV (reference sequence). This CDR3 is built from 14 residues. The J segment lost 5 bases and the V segment lost 3 bases, leaving 4 bases of the junction unmatched. CDR3 in DNA: TGTGCCAGCAGTTTTGCGGGGGGCAGAGATACGCAGTATTTT. Protein sequence: CASSFAGGRDTQYF.

The CDR3 DNA is TGCAGCGGCACAGGGGGCGGGGAGACCCAGTACTTC. Its protein product is CSGTGGGETQYF. The chain carries TRBV29-1 and TRBJ2-5; 9 nucleotides match TRBD1. From germline, CDR1 is SQVTM and CDR2 ANQGSEA. J gave up 5 bases and V 7 bases, and 5 bases lay outside the gene matches. The CDR3 is 12 residues long.

Ten or more counts support this clonotype. The chain joins TRBV7-9 to TRBJ2-1, with 8 bases lining up with TRBD2. Germline V lookup: CDR1 SEHNR, CDR2 FQNEAQ (reference sequence). The CDR3 extends over 17 amino acids. Trimming took 5 bases from V and 4 from J; bases not matched to a gene: 13. The CDR3 nucleotides read TGTGCCAGCAGCGCTCAACGGGGGGGGAAACCTTACAATGAGCAGTTCTTC. Protein product: CASSAQRGGKPYNEQFF.

The chain is built from TRBV28 and TRBJ1-1; 8 bases fit TRBD1. V lost 6 bases and J lost 10; bases outside the gene matches: 19. Germline CDR1 and CDR2: MDHEN and SYDVKM. The CDR3 length is 16 residues. The CDR3 is CASRSLQGGRPPGAFF. DNA for the CDR3: TGTGCCAGCAGGTCGTTACAGGGGGGACGCCCTCCGGGAGCTTTCTTT.

In its sample, this clonotype was seen many times. This rearrangement joins TRBV7-3 to TRBJ2-5; D is undetermined. This CDR3 spans 13 amino acids. Trimming left V 3 bases short and J 0 bases short, with 5 bases between. CDR1 and CDR2 (germline): SGHTA, FQGTGA. CDR3 nucleotides: TGTGCCAGCAGCTTGAATAACCAAGAGACCCAGTACTTC. Amino acid sequence: CASSLNNQETQYF.

The chain uses TRBV7-9 and TRBJ2-5; 9 bases agree with TRBD1. Germline trimming cut 0 bases from V and 4 bases from J; bases unmatched to any gene: 3. The CDR3 is 15 amino acids. CDR1 is SEHNR, CDR2 FQNEAQ, per germline (reference sequence). CDR3 coding DNA: TGTGCCAGCAGCTTAGCGGGGACAGGGACAGAGACCCAGTACTTC. It codes for CASSLAGTGTETQYF.

This clonotype showed up just once. V usage is TRBV5-6 and J usage is TRBJ2-7; TRBD1 agrees at 7 bases. The CDR3 spans 14 residues. With 3 bases clipped from V and 7 bases from J, the junction kept 10 bases outside the gene matches. The germline gives CDR1 SGHDT, CDR2 YYEEEE. CDR3 bases: TGTGCCAGCAGCTACCGGACAGGCCGCAGGGAGCAGTACGTC. Translated: CASSYRTGRREQYV.

This clonotype was detected many times. The J gene is TRBJ2-7, the V gene TRBV15; D could derive from TRBD1 or TRBD2 (5 bases each). The germline gives CDR1 LNHNV, CDR2 YYDKDF (reference sequence). This CDR3 is 16 amino acids long. V was pared by 1 base and J by 2 bases, with 15 bases between. The CDR3, as DNA: TGTGCCACCAGCAGAGCGGGGCAGGGAGCCACCTACGAGCAGTACTTC. Translated: CATSRAGQGATYEQYF.

This chain links TRBV19 with TRBJ2-1; 7 bases align to TRBD1. The CDR3 has 15 amino acids. Germline loops: CDR1 LNHDA, CDR2 SQIVND (reference sequence). The V gene end was trimmed by 6 bases and the J gene end by 1 base; junction bases not matched to a gene: 6. The CDR3 sequence: CASSFAQGSYNEQFF. The CDR3 DNA follows: TGTGCCAGTAGCTTTGCACAGGGGTCCTACAATGAGCAGTTCTTC.

In this sample, this clonotype turned up a few times. The V gene is TRBV4-3, the J gene TRBJ2-1; TRBD2 matches 7 bases. The V gene's germline CDR1 is LGHNA and CDR2 YSLEER. The ends lost 3 bases at V and 7 bases at J; junction bases unmatched: 9. The CDR3 runs to 15 residues. The CDR3 nucleotides are TGCGCCAGCAGCCACCCCCCCGAGGGAGGGAATGAGCAGTTCTTC. This encodes CASSHPPEGGNEQFF.

This clonotype was counted between two and nine times. The chain employs TRBV19 and TRBJ2-7; D not resolved. CDR1 and CDR2 from the germline V gene are LNHDA and SQIVND (reference sequence). The CDR3 loop spans 15 amino acids. Trimming cost V 2 bases and J 2 bases, with 13 bases left between them. For the CDR3, the DNA is TGTGCCAGTAGTATAAAGGTGCGTGGAACCTACGAGCAGTACTTC. It encodes CASSIKVRGTYEQYF.

The V gene is TRBV25-1, the J gene TRBJ2-1; tentatively, D is TRBD1 (6 bases). Trimming stripped 3 bases from V and 4 bases from J, with 16 bases between. CDR1 and CDR2 from the germline V gene are MGHDK and SYGVNS. The CDR3 sequence is 16 residues long. Here the CDR3 reads CASSDGVGTNYNEQFF. The CDR3 bases are TGTGCCAGCAGTGATGGAGTTGGGACAAATTACAATGAGCAGTTCTTC.

In its sample, this clonotype was seen a few times. The gene calls are TRBV7-9 and TRBJ2-5; D remains ambiguous. V was shortened by 4 bases and J by 5 bases, with 17 bases between the two germline ends. The CDR3 runs 15 residues. Germline V gene data show CDR1 as SEHNR and CDR2 as FQNEAQ (reference sequence). The CDR3 loop is CASSSYGKTSETQYF. CDR3 DNA: TGTGCCAGCAGCTCGTATGGAAAGACGAGTGAGACCCAGTACTTC.

The chain carries TRBV15 and TRBJ1-1; maybe TRBD1 (6 bases). The V and J ends lost 3 bases and 1 base respectively, with 12 bases between them. Germline lookup yields CDR1 LNHNV and CDR2 YYDKDF (reference sequence). The CDR3 is made up of 15 amino acids. Here the CDR3 reads CATSRATGSNTEAFF. Here the CDR3 DNA reads TGTGCCACCAGCAGGGCTACAGGGTCGAACACTGAAGCTTTCTTT.

This clonotype was seen a few times. The chain employs TRBV9 and TRBJ1-4, with unresolved D. V was shortened by 4 bases and J by 0 bases, with 16 bases between the two germline ends. In germline, CDR1 is SGDLS, CDR2 YYNGEE. This CDR3 is 17 amino acids long. The DNA of the CDR3 is TGTGCCAGCAGCCCAGGTGGCGCCAGTGCAACTAATGAAAAACTGTTTTTT. Its translation: CASSPGGASATNEKLFF.

The chain recombines TRBV11-2 with TRBJ1-6; possible D gene TRBD1, 5 bases. The CDR3 consists of 13 residues. Germline V gene lookup returns CDR1 SGHAT and CDR2 FQNNGV. The germline V and J ends were trimmed by 3 bases and 6 bases, with 6 bases remaining between them. The CDR3 DNA sequence: TGTGCCAGCAGCTTGAGGGGTAATTCACCCCTCCACTTT. Its protein is CASSLRGNSPLHF.